This TCR beta chain derives from a study of shared clonotypes between healthy human individuals. Regarding the study as a whole: Larger estimated richness was generally recorded for naive subsets relative to memory subsets.

The CDR3 spans 13 residues. The J segment lost 4 bases and the V segment lost 6 bases, leaving 2 bases of the junction unmatched. Germline V gene sequence: CDR1 LNHDA, CDR2 SQIVND (reference sequence). In the case of this clone: The antigen remains undetermined. Other DNA sequences in this sample translate to the same CDR3.

Sorted-subset replicate PCR reactions contained approximately 190 ng DNA, corresponding to some 29,000 T cell genomes. Sequenced by immunoSEQ multiplex PCR; TCRdb stores in-frame clones only, minus some. The table records approximately 1.4 million clones, 95% to 99% of them present only once. This TCR came from a man in his thirties or forties in good health. The chain uses TRBV19 and TRBJ2-7, with 11 positions matching TRBD1. The sequencing sample was made of naive CD4+ T cells sorted from blood. As to subset: CD45RA+ positively selected. In nucleotides, the CDR3 is TGTGCCAGTAGCCGGGACAGGGGGTACGAGCAGTACTTC. Its translation is CASSRDRGYEQYF.